This TCR beta chain was captured by sequencing in a study of T cells in Graves' hyperthyroidism and ophthalmopathy. In its sample, this clonotype was seen many times. V was clipped by 5 bases and J by 5 bases; unmatched bases: 10. This CDR3 spans 15 amino acids. Per the germline V gene, CDR1 is SGHAT and CDR2 is FQNNGV. Using RNA transcripts as the source, TCR beta CDR3 regions were amplified. Using the HTBI primer set, a first-round RT-PCR was run on the TCR CDR3. TCRdb used MiXCR to reprocess the multiplex PCR reads, holding one entry per CDR3 protein. This sample has 75,000 to 100,000 distinct CDR3 sequences, with around 40% found just once.

The TCR was taken from a woman aged 25-40 years with Graves' hyperthyroidism. V is TRBV11-2 and J is TRBJ2-5, with 8 bases lining up with TRBD2. Sequencing was done on a sample of peripheral blood or thyroid tissue (not recorded which). The DNA of the CDR3 is TGTGCCAGCAGCGGACCGGCGGGAGGATGGGAGACCCAGTACTTC. This gives the protein CASSGPAGGWETQYF.